This T cell receptor (beta chain) was identified during a study of blood T cell repertoires in COVID-19. The method was immunoSEQ multiplex PCR; TCRdb's version includes in-frame clones alone and lacks a portion of them. The sample lists 210,000 or so clones, around 90% seen once, with around 1.5% in the top ten. The CDR3 is 17 residues long. V was trimmed by 3 bases and J by 3 bases, leaving 19 bases between them. The germline V gene has CDR1 LNHDA and CDR2 SQIVND (reference sequence). This clonotype originated in a man between 18 and 35 years old with active or convalescent COVID-19. The gene calls are TRBV19 and TRBJ2-3; possibly TRBD1 for D (5 bases). Source material: peripheral blood. Here the CDR3 DNA reads TGTGCCAGTAGTATTCAGGGTCTAGTACAAGGAACAGATACGCAGTATTTT. Translation gives CASSIQGLVQGTDTQYF.